This T cell receptor beta chain was found in a study of control samples from healthy donors and cancer patients. Method: immunoSEQ multiplex PCR; TCRdb's copy keeps in-frame clones and lacks some. The sample has some 120,000 clones, approximately 95% seen once; the top ten hold approximately 4%. There are a few counts of this clone. The V gene's germline CDR1 is ENHRY and CDR2 SYGVKD. The CDR3 is 14 residues long. The trim removed 6 bases at V and 3 bases at J, leaving 4 bases unmatched. The TCR sequence derives from a man between 25 and 39 years old in good health. What was sequenced was blood. The V and J genes are TRBV10-3 and TRBJ2-7; 11 nucleotides line up with TRBD1. CDR3 in DNA: TGTGCCATCAGGAGGGGACAGGGGGACTACGAGCAGTACTTC. It translates to CAIRRGQGDYEQYF.